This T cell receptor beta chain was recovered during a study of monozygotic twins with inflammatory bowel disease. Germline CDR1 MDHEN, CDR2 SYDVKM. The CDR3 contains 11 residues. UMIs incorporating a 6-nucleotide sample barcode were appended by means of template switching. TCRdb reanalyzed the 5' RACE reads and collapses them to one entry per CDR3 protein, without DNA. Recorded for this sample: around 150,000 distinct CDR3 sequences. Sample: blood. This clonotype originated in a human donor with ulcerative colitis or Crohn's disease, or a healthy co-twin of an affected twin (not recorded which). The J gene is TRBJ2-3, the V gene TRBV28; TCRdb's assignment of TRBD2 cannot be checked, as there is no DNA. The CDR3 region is CASSPSDTQYF.